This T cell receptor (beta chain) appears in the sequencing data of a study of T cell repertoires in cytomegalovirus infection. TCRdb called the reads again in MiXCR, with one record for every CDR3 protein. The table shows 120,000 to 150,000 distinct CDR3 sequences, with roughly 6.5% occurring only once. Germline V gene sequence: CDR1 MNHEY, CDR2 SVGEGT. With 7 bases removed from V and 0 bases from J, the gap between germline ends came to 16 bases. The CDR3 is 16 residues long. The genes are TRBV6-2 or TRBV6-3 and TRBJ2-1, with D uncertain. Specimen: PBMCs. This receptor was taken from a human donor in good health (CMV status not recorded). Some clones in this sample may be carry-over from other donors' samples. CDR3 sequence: CASTSFLRSSYNEQFF. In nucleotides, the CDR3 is TGTGCCAGCACCTCCTTTCTAAGGAGCTCCTACAATGAGCAGTTCTTC.